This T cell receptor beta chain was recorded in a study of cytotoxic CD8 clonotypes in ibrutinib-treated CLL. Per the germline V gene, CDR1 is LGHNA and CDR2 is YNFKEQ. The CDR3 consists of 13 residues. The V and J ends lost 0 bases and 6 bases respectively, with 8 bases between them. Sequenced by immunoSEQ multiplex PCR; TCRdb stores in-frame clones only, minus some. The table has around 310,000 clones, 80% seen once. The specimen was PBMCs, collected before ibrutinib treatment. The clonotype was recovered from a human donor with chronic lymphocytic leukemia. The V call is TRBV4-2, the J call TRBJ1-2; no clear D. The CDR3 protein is CASSQENIDGYTF. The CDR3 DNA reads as TGTGCCAGCAGCCAAGAAAACATTGATGGCTACACCTTC.